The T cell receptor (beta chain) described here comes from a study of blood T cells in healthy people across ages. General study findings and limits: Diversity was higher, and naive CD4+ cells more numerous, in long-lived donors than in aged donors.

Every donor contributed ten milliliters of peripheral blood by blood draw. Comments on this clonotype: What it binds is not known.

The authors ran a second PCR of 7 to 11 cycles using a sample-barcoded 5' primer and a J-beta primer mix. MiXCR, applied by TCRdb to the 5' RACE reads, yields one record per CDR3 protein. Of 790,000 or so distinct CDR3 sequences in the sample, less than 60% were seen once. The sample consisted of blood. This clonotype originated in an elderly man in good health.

The CDR3 is CATSAFRGGKQYF. Written as DNA, the CDR3 is TGTGCCACCAGTGCCTTCCGGGGGGGGAAGCAGTACTTC. The chain employs TRBV24-1 and TRBJ2-7; TRBD2 matches 8 bases. CDR1 KGHDR and CDR2 SFDVKD come from the germline V gene. This CDR3 has 13 residues. The V and J ends lost 5 bases and 8 bases, in that order; junction bases with no gene match: 7.